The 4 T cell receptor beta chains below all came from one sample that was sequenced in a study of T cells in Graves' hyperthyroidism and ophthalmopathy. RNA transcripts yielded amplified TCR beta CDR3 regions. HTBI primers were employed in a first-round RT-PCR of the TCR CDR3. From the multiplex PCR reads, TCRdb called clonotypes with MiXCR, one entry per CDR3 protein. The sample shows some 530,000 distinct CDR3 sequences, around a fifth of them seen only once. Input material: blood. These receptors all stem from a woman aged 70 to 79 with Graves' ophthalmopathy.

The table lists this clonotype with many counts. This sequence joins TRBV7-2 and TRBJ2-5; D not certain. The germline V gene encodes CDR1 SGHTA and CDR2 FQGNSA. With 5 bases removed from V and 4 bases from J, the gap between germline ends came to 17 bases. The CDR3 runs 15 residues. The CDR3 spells CASSPPLEASETQYF. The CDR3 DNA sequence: TGTGCCAGCAGCCCTCCCCTAGAAGCCTCAGAGACCCAGTACTTC. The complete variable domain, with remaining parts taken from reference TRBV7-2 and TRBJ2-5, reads GAGVSQSPSNKVTEKGKDVELRCDPISGHTALYWYRQSLGQGLEFLIYFQGNSAPDKSGLPSDRFSAERTGGSVSTLTIQRTQQEDSAVYLCASSPPLEASETQYFGPGTRLLVL.

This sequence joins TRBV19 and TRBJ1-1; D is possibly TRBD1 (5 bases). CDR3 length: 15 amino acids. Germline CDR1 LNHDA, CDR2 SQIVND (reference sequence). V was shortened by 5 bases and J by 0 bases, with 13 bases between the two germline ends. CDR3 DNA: TGTGCCAGTAGTCCCCGGCCAGGGTTGAACACTGAAGCTTTCTTT. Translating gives CASSPRPGLNTEAFF. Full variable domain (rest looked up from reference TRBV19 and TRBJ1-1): DGGITQSPKYLFRKEGQNVTLSCEQNLNHDAMYWYRQDPGQGLRLIYYSQIVNDFQKGDIAEGYSVSREKKESFPLTVTSAQKNPTAFYLCASSPRPGLNTEAFFGQGTRLTVV.

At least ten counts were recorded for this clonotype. The CDR3 region has the DNA TGTGCCAGCAGGGGGACAGGGGTGTATGGCTACACCTTC. This codes for CASRGTGVYGYTF. This chain connects TRBV2 to TRBJ1-2; TRBD1 aligns across 10 bases. CDR3 length: 13 amino acids. V shed 6 bases, J shed 5 bases, and the junction held 3 bases outside the gene matches. Germline values: CDR1 SNHLY, CDR2 FYNNEI.

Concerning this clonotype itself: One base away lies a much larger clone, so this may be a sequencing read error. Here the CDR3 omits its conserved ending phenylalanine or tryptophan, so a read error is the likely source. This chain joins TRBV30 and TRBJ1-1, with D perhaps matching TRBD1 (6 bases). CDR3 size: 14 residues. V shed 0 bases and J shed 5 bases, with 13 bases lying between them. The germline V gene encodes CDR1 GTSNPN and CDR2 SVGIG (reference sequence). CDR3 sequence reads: CAWSVAGALTEAFL. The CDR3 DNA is TGTGCCTGGAGTGTAGCAGGGGCCCTTACTGAAGCTTTCCTT.